The T cell receptor beta chain under discussion was sequenced for a study of blood T cell repertoires in COVID-19. At the level of the study: Both acute and convalescent COVID-19 samples were obtained from the United States, Italy and Spain.

V lost 1 base to trimming and J lost 6 bases; unmatched junction nucleotides: 6. Germline values: CDR1 SGHNT, CDR2 YENEEA. The CDR3 runs 15 residues. This clone was recorded a few times. The authors' processing: The assay estimated nucleated cells by amplifying reference gene primers. The table came from immunoSEQ multiplex PCR; TCRdb's copy has only in-frame clones and leaves some out. Clone size and the V and J calls come from that table; the DNA yielded D and trimming. Of about 74,000 clones in the sample, 75% to 80% were seen once. The sample was peripheral blood. This TCR was sampled from a human donor in a cohort sampled during active COVID-19. The chain has TRBV11-3 and TRBJ2-1; 7 bases line up with TRBD1. This CDR3 is CASSLGQGVRNEQFF. The CDR3 DNA sequence: TGTGCCAGCAGCTTAGGGCAGGGGGTACGCAATGAGCAGTTCTTC.